Included here is one T cell receptor beta chain sequence, with context. Profiling relied on immunoSEQ multiplex PCR, and the TCRdb table lists in-frame clones only, not all of them. The table records roughly 180,000 clones, about nine tenths of them present only once. This entry comes from a study of control samples from healthy donors and cancer patients. Trimming took 4 bases from V and 0 from J, leaving 10 bases between them. The CDR3 sequence is 15 residues long. CDR1 and CDR2 (germline): LNHDA, SQIVND (reference sequence). The chain couples TRBV19 to TRBJ1-5; D ambiguous. The receptor comes from a woman aged 40 to 50 in good health. Sequenced: blood. CDR3 sequence: CASSTIHNSNQPQHF. As DNA, the CDR3 is TGTGCCAGTAGTACGATACACAATAGCAATCAGCCCCAGCATTTT.